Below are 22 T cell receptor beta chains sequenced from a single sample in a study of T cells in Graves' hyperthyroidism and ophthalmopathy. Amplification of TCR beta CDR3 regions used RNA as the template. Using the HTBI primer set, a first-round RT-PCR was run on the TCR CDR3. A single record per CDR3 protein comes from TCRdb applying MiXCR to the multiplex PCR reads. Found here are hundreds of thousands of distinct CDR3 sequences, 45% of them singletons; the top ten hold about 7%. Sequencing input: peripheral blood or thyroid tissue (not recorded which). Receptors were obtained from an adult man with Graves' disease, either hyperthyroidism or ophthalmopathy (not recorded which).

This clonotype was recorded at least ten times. The CDR3 spells CSARQGAGQPQHF. The CDR3 bases are TGCAGTGCCAGGCAGGGGGCAGGTCAGCCCCAGCATTTT. The chain employs TRBV20-1 and TRBJ1-5, with TRBD1 identical over 8 bases. The CDR3 is made up of 13 amino acids. V lost 6 bases to trimming and J lost 6 bases; unmatched junction nucleotides: 7. Germline loops: CDR1 DFQATT, CDR2 SNEGSKA (reference sequence).

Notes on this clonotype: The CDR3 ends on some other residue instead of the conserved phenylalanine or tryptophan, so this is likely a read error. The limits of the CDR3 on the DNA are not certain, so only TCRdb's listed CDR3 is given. CDR3 in amino acids: CASSPRGTG. The chain has TRBV7-2 and TRBJ1-4; whether TRBD1, the table's D call, matches the DNA was not checked. Termini included, the CDR3 measures 9 amino acids. CDR1 and CDR2 (germline): SGHTA, FQGNSA.

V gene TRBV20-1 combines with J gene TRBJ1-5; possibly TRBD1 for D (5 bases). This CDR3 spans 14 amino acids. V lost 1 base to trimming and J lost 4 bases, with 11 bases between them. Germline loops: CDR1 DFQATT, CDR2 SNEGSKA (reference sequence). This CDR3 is CSARVKDRNQPQHF. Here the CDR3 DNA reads TGCAGTGCTAGAGTCAAAGACAGAAATCAGCCCCAGCATTTT.

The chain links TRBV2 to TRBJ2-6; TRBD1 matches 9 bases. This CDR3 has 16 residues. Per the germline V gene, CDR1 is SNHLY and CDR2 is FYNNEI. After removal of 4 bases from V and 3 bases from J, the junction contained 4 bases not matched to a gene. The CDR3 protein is CASSVTGGYGANVLTF. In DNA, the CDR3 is TGTGCCAGCAGTGTTACAGGGGGCTATGGGGCCAACGTCCTGACTTTC.

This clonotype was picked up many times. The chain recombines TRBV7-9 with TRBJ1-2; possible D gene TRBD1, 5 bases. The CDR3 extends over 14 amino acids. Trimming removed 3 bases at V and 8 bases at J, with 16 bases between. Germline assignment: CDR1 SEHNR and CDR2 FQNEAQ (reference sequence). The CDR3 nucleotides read TGTGCCAGCAGCTTGGGCAGGGCGAGTGGCGGCTACACCTTC. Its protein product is CASSLGRASGGYTF.

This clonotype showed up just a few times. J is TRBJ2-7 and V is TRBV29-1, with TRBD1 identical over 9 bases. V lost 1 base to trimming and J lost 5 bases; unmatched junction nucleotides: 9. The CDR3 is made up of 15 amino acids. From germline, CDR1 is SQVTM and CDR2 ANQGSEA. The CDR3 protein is CSVEVVTGGTDEQYF. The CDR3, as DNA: TGCAGCGTTGAAGTAGTGACAGGGGGGACGGACGAGCAGTACTTC.

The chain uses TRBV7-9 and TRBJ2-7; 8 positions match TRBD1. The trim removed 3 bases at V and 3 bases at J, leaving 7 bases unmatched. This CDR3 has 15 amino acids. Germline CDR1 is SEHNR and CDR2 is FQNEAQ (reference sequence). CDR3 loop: CASSFGTGSLYEQYF. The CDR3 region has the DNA TGTGCCAGCAGCTTCGGGACAGGCAGCCTCTACGAGCAGTACTTC.

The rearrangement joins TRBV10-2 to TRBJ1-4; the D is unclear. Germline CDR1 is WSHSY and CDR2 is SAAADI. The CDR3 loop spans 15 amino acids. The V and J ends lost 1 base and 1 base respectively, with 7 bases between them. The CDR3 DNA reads TGCGCCAGCAGTGAGTATCCGGGAACTAATGAAAAACTGTTTTTT. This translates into CASSEYPGTNEKLFF.

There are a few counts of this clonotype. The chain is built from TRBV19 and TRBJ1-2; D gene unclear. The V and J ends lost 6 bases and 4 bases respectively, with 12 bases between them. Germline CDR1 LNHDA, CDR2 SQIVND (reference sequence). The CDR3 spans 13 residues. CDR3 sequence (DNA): TGTGCCAGTAGCCCTACAGAACGCTATGGCTACACCTTC. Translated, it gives CASSPTERYGYTF.

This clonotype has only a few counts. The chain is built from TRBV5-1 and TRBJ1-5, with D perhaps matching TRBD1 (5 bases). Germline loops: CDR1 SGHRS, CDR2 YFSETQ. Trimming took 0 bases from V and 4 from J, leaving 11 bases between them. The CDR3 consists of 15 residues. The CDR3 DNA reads TGCGCCAGCAGCTTGGATCCGGGGGAGAATCAGCCCCAGCATTTT. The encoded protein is CASSLDPGENQPQHF.

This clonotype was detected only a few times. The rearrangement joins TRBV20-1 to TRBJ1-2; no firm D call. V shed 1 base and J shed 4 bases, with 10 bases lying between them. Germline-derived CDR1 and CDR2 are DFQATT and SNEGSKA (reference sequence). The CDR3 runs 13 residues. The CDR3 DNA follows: TGCAGTGCTAGAGGAGGATTGGTCTATGGCTACACCTTC. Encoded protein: CSARGGLVYGYTF.

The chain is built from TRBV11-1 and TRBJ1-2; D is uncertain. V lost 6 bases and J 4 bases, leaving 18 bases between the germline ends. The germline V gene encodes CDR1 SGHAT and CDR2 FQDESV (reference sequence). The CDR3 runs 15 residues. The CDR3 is CASSYSAGLGYGYTF. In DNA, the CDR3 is TGTGCCAGCAGTTACTCTGCGGGTCTCGGCTATGGCTACACCTTC.

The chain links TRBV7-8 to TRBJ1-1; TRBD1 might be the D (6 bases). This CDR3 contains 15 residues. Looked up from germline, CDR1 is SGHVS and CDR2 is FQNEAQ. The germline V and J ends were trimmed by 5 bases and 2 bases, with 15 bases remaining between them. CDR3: CASSLGADRNTEAFF. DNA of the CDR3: TGTGCCAGCAGCCTTGGTGCGGACAGAAACACTGAAGCTTTCTTT.

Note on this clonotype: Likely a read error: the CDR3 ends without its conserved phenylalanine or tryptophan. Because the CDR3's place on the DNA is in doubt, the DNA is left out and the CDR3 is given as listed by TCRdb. CDR3 region: CASSLDPYR. The rearrangement links TRBV2 to TRBJ2-5. The CDR3 has 9 residues if both end residues are counted. CDR1 is SNHLY and CDR2 is FYNNEI in the germline V gene.

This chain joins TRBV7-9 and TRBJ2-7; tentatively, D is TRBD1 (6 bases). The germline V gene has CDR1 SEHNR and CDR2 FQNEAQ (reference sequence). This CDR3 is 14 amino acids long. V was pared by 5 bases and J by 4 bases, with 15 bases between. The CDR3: CASSVGAQIYEQYF. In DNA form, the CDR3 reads TGTGCCAGCAGCGTGGGGGCCCAAATATACGAGCAGTACTTC.

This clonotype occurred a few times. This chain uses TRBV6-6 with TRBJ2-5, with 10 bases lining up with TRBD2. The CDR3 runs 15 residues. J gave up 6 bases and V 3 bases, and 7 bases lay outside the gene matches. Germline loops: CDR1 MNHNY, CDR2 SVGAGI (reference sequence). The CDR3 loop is CASSYGASGRQTQYF. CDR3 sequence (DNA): TGTGCCAGCAGTTATGGCGCTAGCGGGAGACAGACCCAGTACTTC.

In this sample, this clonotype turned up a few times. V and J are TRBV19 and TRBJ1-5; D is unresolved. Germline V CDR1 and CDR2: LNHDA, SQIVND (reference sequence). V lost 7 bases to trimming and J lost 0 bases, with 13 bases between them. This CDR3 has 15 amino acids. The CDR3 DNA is TGTGCCAGTACCACGATAGATATTAGCAATCAGCCCCAGCATTTT. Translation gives CASTTIDISNQPQHF.

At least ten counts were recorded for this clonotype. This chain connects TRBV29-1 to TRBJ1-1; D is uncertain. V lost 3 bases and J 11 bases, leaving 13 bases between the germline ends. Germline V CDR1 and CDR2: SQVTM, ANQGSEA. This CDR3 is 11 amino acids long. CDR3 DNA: TGCAGCGTTGATGAGGCCCTGAGGGCTTTCTTT. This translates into CSVDEALRAFF.

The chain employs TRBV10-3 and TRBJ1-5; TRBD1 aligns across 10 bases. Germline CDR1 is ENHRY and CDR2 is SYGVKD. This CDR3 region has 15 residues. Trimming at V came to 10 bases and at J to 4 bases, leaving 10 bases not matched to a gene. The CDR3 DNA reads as TGTGCCAGCTGTGGGGGACAGGGGCTGAATCAGCCCCAGCATTTT. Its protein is CASCGGQGLNQPQHF.

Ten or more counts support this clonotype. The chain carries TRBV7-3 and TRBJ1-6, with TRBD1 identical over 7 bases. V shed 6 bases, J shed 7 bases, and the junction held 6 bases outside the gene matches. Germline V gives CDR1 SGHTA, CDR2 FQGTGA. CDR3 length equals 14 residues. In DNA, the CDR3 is TGTGCCAGCAGGGCCGGGACAGACAATTCACCCCTCCACTTT. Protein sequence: CASRAGTDNSPLHF.

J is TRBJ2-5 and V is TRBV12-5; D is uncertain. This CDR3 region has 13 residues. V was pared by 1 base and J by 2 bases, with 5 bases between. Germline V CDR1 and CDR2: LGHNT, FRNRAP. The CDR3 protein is CASGLAVQETQYF. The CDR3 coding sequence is TGTGCTAGTGGTTTGGCGGTGCAAGAGACCCAGTACTTC.

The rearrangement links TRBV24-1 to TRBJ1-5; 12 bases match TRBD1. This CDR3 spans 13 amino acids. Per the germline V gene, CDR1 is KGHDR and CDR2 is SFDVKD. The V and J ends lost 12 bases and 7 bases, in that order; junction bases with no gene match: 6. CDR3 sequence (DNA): TGTGCCGCCGGGACAGGGGGCGGCCAGCCCCAGCATTTT. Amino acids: CAAGTGGGQPQHF.